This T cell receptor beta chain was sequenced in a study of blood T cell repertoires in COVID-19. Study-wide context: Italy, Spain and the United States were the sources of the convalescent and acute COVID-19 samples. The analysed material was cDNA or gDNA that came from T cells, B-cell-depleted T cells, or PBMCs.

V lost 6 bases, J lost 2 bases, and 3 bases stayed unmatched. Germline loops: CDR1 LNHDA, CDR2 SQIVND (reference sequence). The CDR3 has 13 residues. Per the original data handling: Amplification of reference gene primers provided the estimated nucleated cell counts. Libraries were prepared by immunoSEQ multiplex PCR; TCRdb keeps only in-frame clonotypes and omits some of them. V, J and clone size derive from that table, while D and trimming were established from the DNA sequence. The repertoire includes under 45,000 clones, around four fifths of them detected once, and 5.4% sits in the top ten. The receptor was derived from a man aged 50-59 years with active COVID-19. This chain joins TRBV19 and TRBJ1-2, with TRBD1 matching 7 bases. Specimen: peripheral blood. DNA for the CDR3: TGTGCCAGTAGGCCGGGACAGAACTATGGCTACACCTTC. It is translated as CASRPGQNYGYTF.